One sample yielded the 17 T cell receptor beta chains listed below, sequenced in a study of blood T cell repertoires in COVID-19. Some clones are missing from TCRdb's copy, which holds only in-frame ones; the method was immunoSEQ multiplex PCR. The repertoire holds roughly 60,000 clones, approximately 80% seen once, with around 14% in the top ten. The sequenced sample was peripheral blood. These receptors all come from a man older than 75 with acute or convalescent COVID-19.

As DNA, the CDR3 is TGTGCCAGCAGCAAGACCGGGACAGGGAAGTACGAGCAGTACTTC. Amino acids: CASSKTGTGKYEQYF. The chain joins TRBV6-5 to TRBJ2-7; 9 positions match TRBD1. CDR3 length: 15 residues. V was pared by 6 bases and J by 4 bases, with 10 bases of the junction left unmatched. The germline V gene has CDR1 MNHEY and CDR2 SVGAGI.

This clone was counted a few times. The chain is built from TRBV14 and TRBJ2-3; maybe TRBD2 (5 bases). The CDR3 runs 16 residues. With 4 bases removed from V and 10 bases from J, the gap between germline ends came to 24 bases. Germline V gene lookup returns CDR1 SGHDN and CDR2 FVKESK. In DNA form, the CDR3 reads TGTGCCAGCAGCCTCGGGGATAATACGCCCCTTACGGCGCAGTATTTT. As protein: CASSLGDNTPLTAQYF.

The chain has TRBV12-3 or TRBV12-4 and TRBJ1-4; D ambiguous. The length of the CDR3 is 13 residues. The V end lost 5 bases, the J end lost 7 bases, and 11 bases lay between the germline ends. The CDR3 protein is CASSPEGGEKLFF. In nucleotides, the CDR3 is TGTGCCAGCAGTCCAGAAGGCGGTGAAAAACTGTTTTTT.

This chain joins TRBV28 and TRBJ1-5; D remains unclear. CDR3 length equals 12 residues. Germline-derived CDR1 and CDR2 are MDHEN and SYDVKM. V lost 8 bases and J lost 2, with 7 bases in between. CDR3 DNA: TGTGCCAGCCTCGCGGGCAATCAGCCCCAGCATTTT. Translating it yields CASLAGNQPQHF.

This rearrangement joins TRBV6-5 to TRBJ1-5; weak D call: TRBD1 (5 bases). Per germline, CDR1 MNHEY and CDR2 SVGAGI. This CDR3 comprises 14 residues. V shed 2 bases and J shed 5 bases, with 10 bases lying between them. Written as DNA, the CDR3 is TGTGCCAGCAGTTACGACTGGGGGGATCAGCCCCAGCATTTT. Its translation: CASSYDWGDQPQHF.

This clone was counted a few times. This sequence joins TRBV25-1 and TRBJ1-2; tentative D call: TRBD1 (6 bases). CDR3 length equals 12 residues. Germline assignment: CDR1 MGHDK and CDR2 SYGVNS. Trimming shortened V by 7 bases and J by 6 bases, and 12 bases separated the two germline ends. The CDR3, as DNA: TGTGCCAGCATGAACAGGGACGATGGCTACACCTTC. Its protein product is CASMNRDDGYTF.

V usage is TRBV6-5 and J usage is TRBJ1-6; a possible D gene is TRBD1 (6 bases). This CDR3 region has 16 residues. Germline lookup yields CDR1 MNHEY and CDR2 SVGAGI. V was pared by 0 bases and J by 8 bases, with 14 bases between. The chain's CDR3 is CASSYSMLSGDSPLHF. The CDR3 DNA reads TGTGCCAGCAGTTACTCGATGCTCTCAGGGGATTCACCCCTCCACTTT.

This chain connects TRBV5-1 to TRBJ2-5; TRBD1 matches at 9 bases. The CDR3 contains 15 residues. Germline V gene sequence: CDR1 SGHRS, CDR2 YFSETQ. The V and J ends lost 4 bases and 7 bases, in that order; junction bases with no gene match: 11. As DNA, the CDR3 is TGCGCCAGCAGCCCATCACAGGGGGCGTCCCCGACCCAGTACTTC. Its translation is CASSPSQGASPTQYF.

A remark on this clone: This CDR3 is also generated by other DNA sequences in the sample. The chain uses TRBV9 and TRBJ2-2, with TRBD2 matching over 7 bases. V lost 0 bases to trimming and J lost 3 bases; unmatched junction nucleotides: 2. In germline, CDR1 is SGDLS, CDR2 YYNGEE. The CDR3 runs 15 residues. CDR3 sequence: CASSVGTSDTGELFF. The CDR3 bases are TGTGCCAGCAGCGTAGGAACTAGCGACACCGGGGAGCTGTTTTTT.

This rearrangement joins TRBV5-1 to TRBJ2-5, with a weak D call TRBD2 (5 bases). Trimming stripped 0 bases from V and 7 bases from J, with 16 bases between. Germline V gene sequence: CDR1 SGHRS, CDR2 YFSETQ. There are 15 residues in the CDR3. CDR3 bases: TGCGCCAGCAGCTTGGAGGCTACCTCCAGCGGGACCCAGTACTTC. It specifies CASSLEATSSGTQYF.

The chain joins TRBV18 to TRBJ2-2, with TRBD2 as a possible D gene (7 bases). This CDR3 has 16 amino acids. Germline V gene sequence: CDR1 KGHSH, CDR2 LQKENI. The V gene lost 4 bases and the J gene lost 7 bases, with 19 bases spanning the gap. The CDR3 protein is CASSQSTGGLGGELFF. The DNA for the CDR3 is TGTGCCAGCTCACAGAGTACCGGGGGGCTCGGCGGGGAGCTGTTTTTT.

The V gene is TRBV29-1, the J gene TRBJ2-7; maybe TRBD1 (6 bases). The CDR3 contains 12 residues. CDR1 is SQVTM and CDR2 is ANQGSEA in the germline V gene. V was trimmed by 4 bases and J by 2 bases, leaving 9 bases between them. CDR3 DNA: TGCAGCGTTGGGCAGGGGACCTACGAGCAGTACTTC. Translated: CSVGQGTYEQYF.

This clone was observed a few times. The V call is TRBV2, the J call TRBJ1-5; 9 bases align to TRBD1. CDR3 size: 17 residues. CDR1 SNHLY and CDR2 FYNNEI come from the germline V gene. The V segment lost 9 bases and the J segment 0 bases; nucleotides outside the gene matches: 12. For the CDR3, the DNA is TGTGCCAGTTGTTCCGGGACAGGGCCTTATAGCAATCAGCCCCAGCATTTT. Translation gives CASCSGTGPYSNQPQHF.

The chain has TRBV27 and TRBJ1-1, with 8 bases that match TRBD1. CDR3 size: 16 residues. Germline trimming cut 5 bases from V and 6 bases from J; bases unmatched to any gene: 14. Germline CDR1 is MNHEY and CDR2 is SMNVEV (reference sequence). Here the CDR3 DNA reads TGTGCCAGCAGTCCTACAGGACAGGGCCGTACCCCTGAAGCTTTCTTT. Translation gives CASSPTGQGRTPEAFF.

The gene calls are TRBV3-1 (or the pseudogene TRBV3-2) and TRBJ2-5, with 9 bases identical to TRBD1. Germline V gene lookup returns CDR1 LGHDT and CDR2 YNNKEL (reference sequence). The junction had 13 bases not matched to a gene; V was cut back by 4 bases and J by 7 bases. The CDR3 has 16 amino acids. The CDR3 DNA follows: TGTGCCAGCAGCCTTCGGACAGGGGCCCTTGGGGGGACCCAGTACTTC. Translating gives CASSLRTGALGGTQYF.

This clone showed up just a few times. The chain joins TRBV6-6 to TRBJ2-7, with 8 bases that match TRBD1. The CDR3 spans 14 residues. V was clipped by 10 bases and J by 7 bases; unmatched bases: 15. Germline CDR1 is MNHNY and CDR2 is SVGAGI (reference sequence). CDR3 DNA sequence: TGTGCCACTACCCCAGGGGGCACCAGGGGGGAGCAGTACTTC. It encodes CATTPGGTRGEQYF.

The chain has TRBV5-6 and TRBJ1-3; TRBD1 aligns across 10 bases. Germline V gene lookup returns CDR1 SGHDT and CDR2 YYEEEE. J lost 1 base, V lost 1 base, and 2 bases had no gene match. This CDR3 has 16 amino acids. CDR3 sequence reads: CASSLPGQGSGNTIYF. CDR3 sequence (DNA): TGTGCCAGCAGCTTGCCGGGACAGGGGTCTGGAAACACCATATATTTT. Supplemented by reference TRBV5-6 and TRBJ1-3, the full variable domain reads DAGVTQSPTHLIKTRGQQVTLRCSPKSGHDTVSWYQQALGQGPQFIFQYYEEEERQRGNFPDRFSGHQFPNYSSELNVNALLLGDSALYLCASSLPGQGSGNTIYFGEGSWLTVV.